This T cell receptor beta chain was sequenced for a study of blood T cell repertoires in COVID-19. The wider study: T cells, B-cell-depleted T cells, or PBMCs provided the cDNA or gDNA that served as material.

Measured with immunoSEQ multiplex PCR; TCRdb has only the in-frame clones, and not every one. The profile shows about 120,000 clones, 85% of them singletons. The CDR3 sequence is 14 residues long. This sequence joins TRBV21-1 and TRBJ2-7; TRBD2, the table's D call, was not compared with the DNA. TRBV21-1 is assigned pseudogene status. Sequencing was done on a sample of peripheral blood. This receptor was obtained from a man aged 60 to 75 with acute or convalescent COVID-19. The CDR3 region has the DNA TGTGCCAGCAGGGCGGGTGCGGGGCACTACGAGCAGTACTTC. Its translation is CASRAGAGHYEQYF.